This paragraph covers one T cell receptor beta chain sequence. Looked up from germline, CDR1 is SGHTA and CDR2 is FQGNSA. Trimming cost V 5 bases and J 6 bases; bases outside gene matches: 4. This CDR3 has 14 residues. This sample is part of a study of T cell changes during pregnancy in multiple sclerosis. Measured with immunoSEQ multiplex PCR; TCRdb has only the in-frame clones, and not every one. The sample contains about 71,000 clones, approximately 92% of which appear only once. The source material was peripheral blood, sampled in the third trimester of pregnancy. The rearrangement joins TRBV7-2 to TRBJ1-5; 10 bases are shared with TRBD1. The clonotype was recovered from a female donor with multiple sclerosis, enrolled in a pregnancy study. CDR3 sequence: CASSQRQGAQPQHF. CDR3 bases: TGTGCCAGCAGCCAACGACAGGGGGCTCAGCCCCAGCATTTT.